This T cell receptor beta chain was obtained from a study of beta chain features in type 1 diabetes. Study-wide results and caveats: The study found moderately but significantly shorter TCRB CDR3s in all four CD4+ subsets of Type 1 diabetes patients.

The V end lost 5 bases, the J end lost 6 bases, and 16 bases lay between the germline ends. This CDR3 region has 15 residues. Germline-derived CDR1 and CDR2 are SGHTA and FQGNSA. To note about this clone: Its matching antigen is unknown.

Isolated RNA was reverse transcribed in full, so expressed TCRB transcripts were sequenced. Assay used: immunoSEQ multiplex PCR; TCRdb lists only in-frame clones, some missing. The table lists 640,000 or so clones, around 15% of them singletons. Sequencing was done on a sample of naive CD4+ T cells from blood. This sequence was found in a man in his late teens or twenties with type 1 diabetes. This chain connects TRBV7-2 to TRBJ2-2, with D tentatively TRBD2 (6 bases). Written as DNA, the CDR3 is TGTGCCAGCAGCGCAGGGACTTCCTTCCCCGGGGAGCTGTTTTTT. Translating it yields CASSAGTSFPGELFF.